The 28 T cell receptor beta chains below were found in one sample sequenced in a study of T cells in Graves' hyperthyroidism and ophthalmopathy. Authors of the study amplified TCR beta CDR3 regions from RNA transcripts. First-round RT-PCR with HTBI primers amplified the TCR CDR3 region. TCRdb used MiXCR to reprocess the multiplex PCR reads, holding one entry per CDR3 protein. The sample records around 340,000 distinct CDR3 sequences, roughly 17% being singletons. What was sequenced was blood. Receptors were obtained from a woman in her thirties with Graves' hyperthyroidism that later progressed to Graves' ophthalmopathy.

The sample holds many counts of this clonotype. The chain carries TRBV19 and TRBJ2-2; D ambiguous. The CDR3 sequence is 16 residues long. Germline V gene sequence: CDR1 LNHDA, CDR2 SQIVND (reference sequence). V was cut by 5 bases and J by 0 bases, with 13 bases left in between. The CDR3 loop reads CASSFSDRANTGELFF. The CDR3 nucleotides are TGTGCCAGTAGTTTCTCCGATAGGGCGAACACCGGGGAGCTGTTTTTT.

This clonotype was observed a few times. CDR3 sequence reads: CASTTGGEQYF. As DNA, the CDR3 is TGTGCCAGCACCACCGGGGGGGAGCAGTACTTC. The chain carries TRBV27 and TRBJ2-7; 7 bases match TRBD2. V shed 7 bases, J shed 7 bases, and the junction held 4 bases outside the gene matches. CDR1 MNHEY and CDR2 SMNVEV come from the germline V gene (reference sequence). The CDR3 totals 11 residues.

This clonotype has at least ten counts. V and J are TRBV11-2 and TRBJ2-7; D perhaps matches TRBD2 (5 bases). Germline CDR1 SGHAT, CDR2 FQNNGV. CDR3 size: 15 residues. Between the trimmed V and J ends, which lost 1 base and 0 bases, there was a span of 10 bases. In nucleotides, the CDR3 is TGTGCCAGCAGCTTAGGCGGGTATAGCTCCTACGAGCAGTACTTC. Translating gives CASSLGGYSSYEQYF.

This clonotype was counted many times. The CDR3: CASSYSDRGGPGNTIYF. In DNA form, the CDR3 reads TGTGCCAGCAGTTACTCCGACAGGGGTGGGCCTGGAAACACCATATATTTT. The V and J genes are TRBV6-6 and TRBJ1-3; 8 bases agree with TRBD1. Trimming at V came to 0 bases and at J to 2 bases, leaving 6 bases not matched to a gene. The CDR3 is 17 amino acids. Per the germline V gene, CDR1 is MNHNY and CDR2 is SVGAGI (reference sequence).

This clonotype turned up a few times. CDR3 sequence reads: CAIKGELLSGYTF. The CDR3 region has the DNA TGTGCCATCAAGGGGGAACTCCTAAGTGGCTACACCTTC. The gene calls are TRBV10-3 and TRBJ1-2; weak D call: TRBD1 (6 bases). V lost 7 bases to trimming and J lost 7 bases, with 16 bases between them. Germline-derived CDR1 and CDR2 are ENHRY and SYGVKD. The CDR3 consists of 13 residues.

This clonotype was picked up a small number of times. This chain connects TRBV3-1 to TRBJ2-7, with a possible D match to TRBD1 (5 bases). Deletions cut 0 bases from V and 9 bases from J, with 9 bases between. Germline V lookup: CDR1 LGHDT, CDR2 YNNKEL (reference sequence). There are 12 residues in the CDR3. CDR3 amino acids: CASSQDPQGQYF. For the CDR3, the DNA is TGTGCCAGCAGCCAAGATCCCCAGGGGCAGTACTTC.

This clonotype was seen ten or more times. The chain employs TRBV28 and TRBJ1-3, with no clear D. The CDR3 is 14 residues long. V was clipped by 5 bases and J by 4 bases, with 12 bases between them. Germline V lookup: CDR1 MDHEN, CDR2 SYDVKM. The CDR3 spells CASSRTGGGNTIYF. For the CDR3, the DNA is TGTGCCAGCAGTCGGACGGGAGGAGGAAACACCATATATTTT. Combining the CDR3 with reference TRBV28 and TRBJ1-3 gives the whole variable domain DVKVTQSSRYLVKRTGEKVFLECVQDMDHENMFWYRQDPGLGLRLIYFSYDVKMKEKGDIPEGYSVSREKKERFSLILESASTNQTSMYLCASSRTGGGNTIYFGEGSWLTVV.

This clonotype was recorded at least ten times. This chain joins TRBV30 and TRBJ2-5; tentative D call: TRBD1 (5 bases). Germline V gene lookup returns CDR1 GTSNPN and CDR2 SVGIG (reference sequence). The CDR3 covers 13 residues. V was trimmed by 5 bases and J by 1 base, leaving 11 bases between them. The CDR3 nucleotides read TGTGCCTGGGGACGACAGCGCCAAGAGACCCAGTACTTC. It specifies CAWGRQRQETQYF.

This clonotype was recorded many times. This sequence joins TRBV11-2 and TRBJ2-1, with D maybe TRBD2 (6 bases). Trimming removed 5 bases at V and 0 bases at J, with 11 bases between. The germline V gene has CDR1 SGHAT and CDR2 FQNNGV. The CDR3 covers 15 residues. The CDR3 sequence: CASSAGIISYNEQFF. The CDR3 nucleotides read TGTGCCAGCAGCGCGGGAATTATCTCCTACAATGAGCAGTTCTTC.

This clonotype has ten or more counts. The chain recombines TRBV28 with TRBJ2-1, with 10 bases fitting TRBD2. Germline CDR1 reads MDHEN; CDR2 reads SYDVKM. The CDR3 has 15 residues. The trim removed 5 bases at V and 6 bases at J, leaving 7 bases unmatched. The CDR3 DNA is TGTGCCAGCAGTCCAGCCACTAGCGGGGTCAATGAGCAGTTCTTC. Its translation: CASSPATSGVNEQFF. Full variable domain (outside the CDR3, taken from reference TRBV28 and TRBJ2-1): DVKVTQSSRYLVKRTGEKVFLECVQDMDHENMFWYRQDPGLGLRLIYFSYDVKMKEKGDIPEGYSVSREKKERFSLILESASTNQTSMYLCASSPATSGVNEQFFGPGTRLTVL.

The table lists this clonotype with many counts. V and J are TRBV2 and TRBJ2-3; D possibly corresponds to TRBD2 (5 bases). Germline V CDR1 and CDR2: SNHLY, FYNNEI. This CDR3 contains 14 residues. Trimming removed 6 bases from V and 7 bases from J, with 17 bases in between. This chain's CDR3 is CASRSPEGLNTQYF. In nucleotides, the CDR3 is TGTGCCAGCAGGAGCCCTGAAGGACTGAATACGCAGTATTTT.

This clonotype was recorded at least ten times. The V gene is TRBV4-1, the J gene TRBJ1-1, with a tentative D call TRBD1 (5 bases). Trimming took off 6 bases at V and 2 bases at J, with 16 bases between the two ends. Germline V gene data show CDR1 as MGHRA and CDR2 as YSYEKL. This CDR3 spans 15 amino acids. Here the CDR3 reads CASRNPTGGNTEAFF. CDR3 nucleotides: TGCGCCAGCAGGAATCCGACTGGGGGAAACACTGAAGCTTTCTTT.

This clonotype was seen at least ten times. For the CDR3, the DNA is TGTGCCACCAGCGATCCCGGACGGAGAAATGGCTACACCTTC. Its translation is CATSDPGRRNGYTF. V and J are TRBV24-1 and TRBJ1-2; D remains unclear. The CDR3 totals 14 residues. V was shortened by 7 bases and J by 6 bases, with 17 bases between the two germline ends. Per germline, CDR1 KGHDR and CDR2 SFDVKD.

Only a few counts were recorded for this clonotype. The chain carries TRBV7-9 and TRBJ2-5; maybe TRBD2 (6 bases). The V gene lost 5 bases and the J gene lost 4 bases, with 20 bases spanning the gap. CDR1 is SEHNR, CDR2 FQNEAQ, per germline (reference sequence). This CDR3 contains 16 residues. The DNA for the CDR3 is TGTGCCAGCAGCCCGCTGACGGGGGTGTCTGTAGAGACCCAGTACTTC. This encodes CASSPLTGVSVETQYF.

The gene calls are TRBV20-1 and TRBJ2-7; 7 bases are shared with TRBD1. Germline values: CDR1 DFQATT, CDR2 SNEGSKA (reference sequence). V lost 3 bases, J lost 3 bases, and 5 bases stayed unmatched. This CDR3 spans 13 amino acids. CDR3 protein: CSASFDRDYEQYF. CDR3 DNA: TGCAGTGCTAGTTTTGACAGGGACTACGAGCAGTACTTC.

Notes on this clonotype: A read error may explain this, as a much larger clone is one base away. The genes are TRBV30 and TRBJ2-7; D is undetermined. The CDR3 runs to 14 residues. Germline V lookup: CDR1 GTSNPN, CDR2 SVGIG (reference sequence). CDR3 bases: TGTGCCTGGAGTGTTCGTGGGATAGTCTACGGGCAGTACTTC. It is translated as CAWSVRGIVYGQYF.

The table lists this clonotype with many counts. J is TRBJ1-6 and V is TRBV18; unclear D gene. The V gene's germline CDR1 is KGHSH and CDR2 LQKENI. CDR3 length: 15 residues. Trimming shortened V by 2 bases and J by 9 bases, and 14 bases separated the two germline ends. CDR3 region: CASSPSIQSGSPLHF. The CDR3, as DNA: TGTGCCAGCTCACCATCAATACAATCGGGTTCACCCCTCCACTTT.

This clonotype was recorded at least ten times. V and J are TRBV2 and TRBJ2-7, with D unresolved. Deletions cut 5 bases from V and 6 bases from J, with 8 bases between. The germline V gene encodes CDR1 SNHLY and CDR2 FYNNEI. CDR3 size: 11 residues. The CDR3 DNA reads as TGTGCCAGCAGTATGCTTCGCGAGCAGTACTTC. This gives the protein CASSMLREQYF.

This chain uses TRBV6-2 or TRBV6-3 with TRBJ1-3; D ambiguous. CDR1 is MNHEY, CDR2 SVGEGT, per germline. V dropped 7 bases and J dropped 0 bases, with 7 bases sitting between them. The CDR3 is 13 amino acids. The CDR3 is CASISNSGNTIYF. The DNA for the CDR3 is TGTGCCAGCATCAGCAACTCTGGAAACACCATATATTTT.

The CDR3 bases are TGTGCCAGCAGTGAAGAGGGGGGACAGGGGGCGGACAATGAGCAGTTCTTC. Translating it yields CASSEEGGQGADNEQFF. This chain uses TRBV2 with TRBJ2-1; 12 bases match TRBD1. This CDR3 is built from 17 residues. Per the germline V gene, CDR1 is SNHLY and CDR2 is FYNNEI. The ends lost 1 base at V and 5 bases at J; junction bases unmatched: 6.

This clonotype came up many times. Here the CDR3 DNA reads TGTGCCAGCAGTTTAGTAGGGGTTATTCAGCCCCAGCATTTT. This gives the protein CASSLVGVIQPQHF. This chain connects TRBV12-3 or TRBV12-4 to TRBJ1-5; TRBD1 is a possible D gene (5 bases). The CDR3 is made up of 14 amino acids. Trimming left V 1 base short and J 6 bases short, with 10 bases between.

This clonotype has a count of ten or more. The V and J genes are TRBV29-1 and TRBJ1-1; tentatively, D is TRBD1 (6 bases). The length of the CDR3 is 13 residues. The V end lost 3 bases, the J end lost 3 bases, and 11 bases lay between the germline ends. The germline gives CDR1 SQVTM, CDR2 ANQGSEA. CDR3 nucleotides: TGCAGCGTTGAGAGGGACATCTACACTGAAGCTTTCTTT. This gives the protein CSVERDIYTEAFF.

This clonotype was recorded many times. This chain joins TRBV29-1 and TRBJ1-1; possible D gene TRBD1, 5 bases. The CDR3 spans 13 residues. Germline assignment: CDR1 SQVTM and CDR2 ANQGSEA. V lost 6 bases, J lost 4 bases, and 15 bases lay in between. The CDR3, as DNA: TGCAGCGTCGCCCCCGGGGGGAGCACTGAAGCTTTCTTT. Its translation is CSVAPGGSTEAFF.

This clonotype has ten or more counts. The V gene is TRBV6-1, the J gene TRBJ1-5, with TRBD1 matching over 9 bases. Unmatched junction bases numbered 9, after V lost 6 bases and J lost 0 bases. The germline gives CDR1 MNHNS, CDR2 SASEGT. The CDR3 totals 17 residues. CDR3 sequence: CASRPTGGHYSNQPQHF. The CDR3 DNA sequence: TGTGCCAGCAGGCCTACAGGGGGCCATTATAGCAATCAGCCCCAGCATTTT.

This clonotype was detected a few times. DNA of the CDR3: TGCGCCAGCAGACCGGGACAGGGGCTTTTTGAGCAGTTCTTC. It encodes CASRPGQGLFEQFF. J is TRBJ2-1 and V is TRBV5-1, with 10 nucleotides matching TRBD1. The CDR3 contains 14 residues. V dropped 5 bases and J dropped 9; count of bases not matched to a gene: 8. The germline V gene has CDR1 SGHRS and CDR2 YFSETQ.

This clonotype was found many times. V and J are TRBV5-1 and TRBJ1-1; D remains ambiguous. Trimming stripped 0 bases from V and 5 bases from J, with 14 bases between. Germline V gene data show CDR1 as SGHRS and CDR2 as YFSETQ. This CDR3 has 15 residues. The CDR3 region is CASSLVVGVGTEAFF. The CDR3 region has the DNA TGCGCCAGCAGCTTGGTAGTCGGGGTTGGGACTGAAGCTTTCTTT.

The chain employs TRBV20-1 and TRBJ1-5; tentative D call: TRBD1 (5 bases). V lost 6 bases and J 4 bases, leaving 10 bases between the germline ends. CDR1 is DFQATT, CDR2 SNEGSKA, per germline (reference sequence). The CDR3 loop spans 12 amino acids. The CDR3 nucleotides read TGCAGTGCCAGGGAGTTTAATCAGCCCCAGCATTTT. Encoded protein: CSAREFNQPQHF.

This clonotype was seen many times. The chain is built from TRBV30 and TRBJ2-6; no firm D call. The CDR3 is 13 amino acids. Trimming pared 3 bases from V and 1 base from J, leaving 4 bases between. Per the germline V gene, CDR1 is GTSNPN and CDR2 is SVGIG (reference sequence). The CDR3 DNA is TGTGCCTGGAGGATATCTGGGGCCAACGTCCTGACTTTC. Its translation is CAWRISGANVLTF.